The 14 T cell receptor beta chains in this list originate from one sample, sequenced in a study of cytomegalovirus exposure and HLA in healthy donors. The PCR had 60 Vbeta and 13 Jbeta primers. Only in-frame clones appear in the TCRdb table, and some are missing; sequencing was by immunoSEQ multiplex PCR. The top ten clones hold 1.4% to 1.5% of a sample with about 180,000 clones, 77% of them seen once. Sequencing used PBMCs. These receptors came from a young man in good health and CMV-seronegative.

The gene calls are TRBV11-2 and TRBJ2-3, with 7 bases fitting TRBD1. Trimming cost V 1 base and J 3 bases; bases outside gene matches: 4. CDR1 is SGHAT, CDR2 FQNNGV, per germline. CDR3 length: 15 residues. CDR3 sequence reads: CASSLADRVTDTQYF. The CDR3 DNA reads TGTGCCAGCAGCTTAGCCGACAGGGTGACAGATACGCAGTATTTT.

The chain combines TRBV2 with TRBJ2-2, with unresolved D. This CDR3 has 16 amino acids. Trimming cost V 1 base and J 4 bases, with 13 bases left between them. Germline V lookup: CDR1 SNHLY, CDR2 FYNNEI. The CDR3 here is CASSEGPGFGTGELFF. For the CDR3, the DNA is TGTGCCAGCAGTGAAGGGCCCGGGTTTGGCACCGGGGAGCTGTTTTTT. Full variable domain (outside the CDR3, taken from reference TRBV2 and TRBJ2-2): EPEVTQTPSHQVTQMGQEVILRCVPISNHLYFYWYRQILGQKVEFLVSFYNNEISEKSEIFDDQFSVERPDGSNFTLKIRSTKLEDSAMYFCASSEGPGFGTGELFFGEGSRLTVL.

The J gene is TRBJ1-3, the V gene TRBV19, with D maybe TRBD1 (6 bases). Germline V lookup: CDR1 LNHDA, CDR2 SQIVND (reference sequence). The CDR3 contains 14 residues. With 7 bases removed from V and 2 bases from J, the gap between germline ends came to 12 bases. This chain's CDR3 is CASKDQGTGNTIYF. CDR3 nucleotide sequence: TGTGCCAGTAAGGATCAGGGGACTGGAAACACCATATATTTT.

This clone has only a few counts. J is TRBJ1-4 and V is TRBV10-1; TRBD1 might be the D (5 bases). The germline V gene encodes CDR1 WNHNN and CDR2 SYGVQD (reference sequence). V lost 6 bases and J lost 3, with 20 bases in between. This CDR3 region has 17 residues. CDR3 bases: TGCGCCAGCAGCCCCTCGGACGTGAAGACAGCTAATGAAAAACTGTTTTTT. Protein: CASSPSDVKTANEKLFF.

The CDR3 coding sequence is TGTGCCAGCAGTTACGCAGCGGGAGAAGTCACCGGGGAGCTGTTTTTT. It translates to CASSYAAGEVTGELFF. The chain joins TRBV6-5 to TRBJ2-2, with 8 bases aligning to TRBD2. The CDR3 has 16 residues. Trimming took 2 bases from V and 4 from J; bases not matched to a gene: 6. Germline CDR1 and CDR2: MNHEY and SVGAGI.

The genes are TRBV2 and TRBJ2-7; 8 bases fit TRBD1. The CDR3 runs to 13 residues. Germline V gene sequence: CDR1 SNHLY, CDR2 FYNNEI. Trimming cost V 6 bases and J 4 bases; bases outside gene matches: 5. CDR3 sequence (DNA): TGTGCCAGCAGCGGGGGACAGGTGTACGAGCAGTACTTC. It encodes CASSGGQVYEQYF.

The rearrangement joins TRBV19 to TRBJ2-7, with TRBD1 matching over 12 bases. The germline V gene encodes CDR1 LNHDA and CDR2 SQIVND (reference sequence). The CDR3 covers 15 residues. Trimming took 1 base from V and 6 from J; bases not matched to a gene: 4. CDR3 loop: CASSIAGTGGCEQYF. The CDR3 nucleotides are TGTGCCAGTAGTATAGCCGGGACAGGGGGCTGCGAGCAGTACTTC.

This chain joins TRBV27 and TRBJ2-7; D not certain. V lost 5 bases, J lost 3 bases, and 14 bases lay in between. The CDR3 runs to 14 residues. The germline V gene has CDR1 MNHEY and CDR2 SMNVEV (reference sequence). The CDR3 DNA sequence: TGTGCCAGCAGTCCGGGTGTAGGTCACTACGAGCAGTACTTC. Residues: CASSPGVGHYEQYF.

V and J are TRBV20-1 and TRBJ2-7, with D hard to call. V was cut by 7 bases and J by 2 bases, with 9 bases left in between. The CDR3 has 11 amino acids. Germline values: CDR1 DFQATT, CDR2 SNEGSKA (reference sequence). Here the CDR3 DNA reads TGCAGTGTCTCGGGTGCCTACGAGCAGTACTTC. Protein: CSVSGAYEQYF.

The chain has TRBV27 and TRBJ2-5; D is unclear. CDR1 and CDR2 from the germline V gene are MNHEY and SMNVEV (reference sequence). V was cut by 3 bases and J by 6 bases, with 14 bases left in between. The CDR3 runs 14 residues. The CDR3: CASSFLAPPQTQYF. The DNA for the CDR3 is TGTGCCAGCAGTTTTCTGGCCCCACCACAGACCCAGTACTTC.

CDR3 DNA: TGTGCCATCAGTGAGGGTGGGACAGGGCGTGAAAAACTGTTTTTT. This sequence encodes CAISEGGTGREKLFF. The V call is TRBV10-3, the J call TRBJ1-4, with 9 bases fitting TRBD1. Germline V CDR1 and CDR2: ENHRY, SYGVKD. V lost 2 bases, J lost 7 bases, and 5 bases stayed unmatched. CDR3 length: 15 amino acids.

The V call is TRBV4-2, the J call TRBJ1-3; D gene ambiguous. Per germline, CDR1 LGHNA and CDR2 YNFKEQ. The CDR3 length is 12 residues. V lost 4 bases and J 3 bases, leaving 4 bases between the germline ends. Here the CDR3 DNA reads TGTGCCAGCAGCCCCGGTGGAAACACCATATATTTT. This translates into CASSPGGNTIYF.

The chain employs TRBV19 and TRBJ2-1, with 7 bases identical to TRBD1. In germline, CDR1 is LNHDA, CDR2 SQIVND (reference sequence). The junction had 8 bases not matched to a gene; V was cut back by 4 bases and J by 2 bases. This CDR3 contains 16 residues. The DNA of the CDR3 is TGTGCCAGTAGTAAATCCGGGACAGCCACCTACAATGAGCAGTTCTTC. This gives the protein CASSKSGTATYNEQFF.

This clone has only a few counts. V gene TRBV6-1 combines with J gene TRBJ1-2; unclear D gene. Trimming took off 6 bases at V and 4 bases at J, with 9 bases between the two ends. The germline V gene encodes CDR1 MNHNS and CDR2 SASEGT. The CDR3 has 12 residues. This CDR3 is CASRESVYGYTF. As DNA, the CDR3 is TGTGCCAGCAGGGAGTCCGTCTATGGCTACACCTTC.